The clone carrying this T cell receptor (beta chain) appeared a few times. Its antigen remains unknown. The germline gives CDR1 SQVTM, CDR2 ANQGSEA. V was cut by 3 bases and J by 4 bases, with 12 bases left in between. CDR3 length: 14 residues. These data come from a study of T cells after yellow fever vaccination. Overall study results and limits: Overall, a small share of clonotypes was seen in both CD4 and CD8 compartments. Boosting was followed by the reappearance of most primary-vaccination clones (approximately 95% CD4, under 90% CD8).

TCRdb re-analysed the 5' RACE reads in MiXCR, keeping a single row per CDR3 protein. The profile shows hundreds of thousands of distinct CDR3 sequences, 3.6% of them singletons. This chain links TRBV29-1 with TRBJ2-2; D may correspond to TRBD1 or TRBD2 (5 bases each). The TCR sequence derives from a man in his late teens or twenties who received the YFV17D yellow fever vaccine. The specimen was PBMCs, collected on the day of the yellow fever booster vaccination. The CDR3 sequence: CSVDPGASTGELFF. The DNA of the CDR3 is TGCAGCGTTGATCCCGGGGCCAGCACCGGGGAGCTGTTTTTT.